This T cell receptor beta chain was captured by sequencing in a study of beta chain features in type 1 diabetes. Background on the study: Sorted cells numbering 107,917,701 were examined across all samples. Findings of the study overall: Significant though moderate, a shortening of TCRB CDR3s appeared in all four CD4+ subsets of Type 1 diabetes patients.

Expressed TCRB transcripts were sequenced because the entire RNA isolate underwent reverse transcription. Assay used: immunoSEQ multiplex PCR; TCRdb lists only in-frame clones, some missing. The table lists roughly 70,000 clones, roughly 50% of them singletons, with roughly 0.65% in the top ten. The CDR3 runs to 17 residues. Germline values: CDR1 LNHDA, CDR2 SQIVND (reference sequence). The V segment lost 3 bases and the J segment 3 bases; nucleotides outside the gene matches: 10. Purity above 95% was achieved in all sorted populations. Of note for this clone: Its antigen is not known.

The sequenced sample consisted of central memory CD4+ T cells from blood. The J gene is TRBJ1-5, the V gene TRBV19, with TRBD1 identical over 8 bases. The source of this sequence is a man between 25 and 39 years old with type 1 diabetes. The CDR3 loop is CASSILRGRTSNQPQHF. The CDR3 DNA reads as TGTGCCAGTAGTATCCTCAGGGGGCGTACCTCCAATCAGCCCCAGCATTTT.